The clone carrying this T cell receptor (beta chain) showed up many times. This sample was taken from a study of blood T cell repertoires in COVID-19. For the study at large: Spain, Italy and the United States supplied samples that represented acute and convalescent COVID-19.

The data were produced by immunoSEQ multiplex PCR, yet TCRdb's version contains in-frame clones alone and is incomplete. The table records roughly 250,000 clones, approximately 90% of them present only once. The sequence came from a young man with acute or convalescent COVID-19. Sequencing used peripheral blood.

The CDR3 loop reads CASSLGGQRTYEQYF. The CDR3 DNA reads TGTGCCAGCAGCTTGGGGGGGCAGAGGACTTACGAGCAGTACTTC. J is TRBJ2-7 and V is TRBV5-4; possibly TRBD1 for D (6 bases). V dropped 0 bases and J dropped 4 bases, with 14 bases sitting between them. Germline V gene lookup returns CDR1 SGHNT and CDR2 YYREEE (reference sequence). This CDR3 has 15 amino acids.